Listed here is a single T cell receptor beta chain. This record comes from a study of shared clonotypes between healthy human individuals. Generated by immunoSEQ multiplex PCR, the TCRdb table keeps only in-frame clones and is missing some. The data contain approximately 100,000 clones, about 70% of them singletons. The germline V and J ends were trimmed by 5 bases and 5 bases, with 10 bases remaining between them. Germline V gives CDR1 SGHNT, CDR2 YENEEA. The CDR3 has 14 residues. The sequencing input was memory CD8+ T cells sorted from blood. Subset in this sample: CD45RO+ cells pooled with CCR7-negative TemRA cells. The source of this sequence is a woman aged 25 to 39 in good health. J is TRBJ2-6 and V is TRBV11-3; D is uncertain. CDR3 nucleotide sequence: TGTGCCAGCAGCCGACAAAGTCGGGCCAACGTCCTGACTTTC. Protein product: CASSRQSRANVLTF.